A selection of T cell receptor beta chains follows, all from one sample in a study of cytomegalovirus exposure and HLA in healthy donors. Profiling relied on immunoSEQ multiplex PCR, and the TCRdb table lists in-frame clones only, not all of them. In total, the table holds fewer than 200,000 clones. The sequenced sample was PBMCs. These receptor sequences come from a man under 40 in good health and CMV-seronegative. The CDR3 runs from the conserved cysteine through the conserved F or W. D genes are given only for firm matches.

j_gene | v_gene | d_gene | CDR3aa | CDR3nt
TRBJ2-5 | TRBV6-1 | NA | CASSAFEGAQETQYF | TGTGCCAGCAGTGCCTTTGAAGGGGCGCAAGAGACCCAGTACTTC
TRBJ1-1 | TRBV19 | NA | CASSPWTGGTLNTEAFF | TGTGCCAGTAGTCCATGGACGGGGGGAACCCTGAACACTGAAGCTTTCTTT
TRBJ1-1 | TRBV7-2 | TRBD1 | CASSPRTGGMNTEAFF | TGTGCCAGCAGCCCTCGGACAGGGGGCATGAACACTGAAGCTTTCTTT
TRBJ1-5 | TRBV4-3 | NA | CASSQGTGQPNQPQHF | TGCGCCAGCAGCCAAGGAACTGGACAGCCCAATCAGCCCCAGCATTTT
TRBJ1-2 | TRBV7-2 | NA | CASSTFGNGYTF | TGTGCCAGCAGCACTTTCGGTAATGGCTACACCTTC
TRBJ1-6 | TRBV10-1 | NA | CASSEGGENSPLHF | TGCGCCAGCAGTGAGGGGGGCGAGAATTCACCCCTCCACTTT
TRBJ2-5 | TRBV5-1 | NA | CASSLERLFETQYF | TGCGCCAGCAGCTTGGAGAGGCTTTTCGAGACCCAGTACTTC
TRBJ2-3 | TRBV28 | NA | CASSLLGGASTDTQYF | TGTGCCAGCAGTTTATTAGGGGGGGCTAGCACAGATACGCAGTATTTT
TRBJ2-3 | TRBV19 | TRBD1 | CASSVGVYRGPDTQYF | TGTGCCAGCTCGGTCGGGGTCTACAGGGGGCCAGATACGCAGTATTTT
TRBJ2-7 | TRBV6-6 | NA | CASSYSLGRASYEQYF | TGTGCCAGCAGTTACTCTCTAGGCAGGGCTTCCTACGAGCAGTACTTC
TRBJ1-5 | TRBV27 | TRBD1 | CASSNQGTGGQQPQHF | TGTGCCAGCAGCAACCAGGGGACAGGGGGCCAGCAGCCCCAGCATTTT
TRBJ1-5 | TRBV5-5 | NA | CASSLVGADQPQHF | TGTGCCAGCAGCTTGGTGGGGGCAGATCAGCCCCAGCATTTT
TRBJ1-5 | TRBV19 | NA | CASLGQGNQPQHF | TGTGCCAGTTTGGGTCAGGGCAATCAGCCCCAGCATTTT